This entry lists 14 T cell receptor beta chains sequenced from one sample in a study of blood T cell repertoires in COVID-19. Only in-frame clones appear in the TCRdb table, and some are missing; sequencing was by immunoSEQ multiplex PCR. The sample lists 300,000 to 350,000 clones, 85% to 90% occurring once. Specimen: peripheral blood. These receptors were collected from a woman in her 40s with COVID-19, enrolled during active disease.

The chain is built from TRBV10-3 and TRBJ2-3; TRBD1 aligns across 7 bases. Germline CDR1 and CDR2: ENHRY and SYGVKD. V was clipped by 4 bases and J by 15 bases; unmatched bases: 16. The CDR3 covers 14 residues. This chain's CDR3 is CAISGQEQGPYAYF. The CDR3 DNA is TGTGCCATCAGTGGTCAGGAACAGGGGCCTTATGCCTATTTT.

Points on this clone: Other DNA sequences of this sample code for an identical CDR3. The V gene is TRBV5-1, the J gene TRBJ1-3; the match to TRBD1 covers 8 bases. The germline V gene has CDR1 SGHRS and CDR2 YFSETQ. Losses at the gene ends were 0 bases for V and 0 bases for J; bases not matched to a gene: 2. CDR3 size: 16 residues. CDR3: CASSLGDRSSGNTIYF. CDR3 nucleotides: TGCGCCAGCAGCTTGGGGGACAGGAGCTCTGGAAACACCATATATTTT. The full variable domain, with the rest looked up from reference TRBV5-1 and TRBJ1-3, is KAGVTQTPRYLIKTRGQQVTLSCSPISGHRSVSWYQQTPGQGLQFLFEYFSETQRNKGNFPGRFSGRQFSNSRSEMNVSTLELGDSALYLCASSLGDRSSGNTIYFGEGSWLTVV.

V and J are TRBV19 and TRBJ1-3; maybe TRBD1 (5 bases). This CDR3 has 17 amino acids. Germline loops: CDR1 LNHDA, CDR2 SQIVND (reference sequence). V lost 3 bases to trimming and J lost 6 bases, with 21 bases between them. The CDR3, as DNA: TGTGCCAGTAGTATTCATGAGTTAAGGGGCGCAGAAAACACCATATATTTT. It yields the protein CASSIHELRGAENTIYF.

The chain has TRBV18 and TRBJ2-5; maybe TRBD1 (6 bases). V lost 0 bases to trimming and J lost 2 bases, with 7 bases between them. The germline V gene has CDR1 KGHSH and CDR2 LQKENI. The CDR3 is made up of 14 amino acids. The CDR3 sequence: CASSPPGQQETQYF. DNA for the CDR3: TGTGCCAGCTCACCACCGGGACAACAAGAGACCCAGTACTTC.

The chain recombines TRBV30 with TRBJ2-7; no reliable D call. CDR1 GTSNPN and CDR2 SVGIG come from the germline V gene (reference sequence). Trimming took 0 bases from V and 0 from J, leaving 3 bases between them. This CDR3 has 12 residues. The CDR3 coding sequence is TGTGCCTGGAGTGTACACTCCTACGAGCAGTACTTC. Protein: CAWSVHSYEQYF.

The chain employs TRBV7-9 and TRBJ1-3, with 7 bases identical to TRBD1. The V gene's germline CDR1 is SEHNR and CDR2 FQNEAQ (reference sequence). The trim removed 4 bases at V and 2 bases at J, leaving 5 bases unmatched. The CDR3 contains 15 residues. The CDR3 reads CASSSTGFTGNTIYF. CDR3 nucleotide sequence: TGTGCCAGCAGCTCGACAGGGTTCACTGGAAACACCATATATTTT.

CDR3 sequence reads: CSVGTSGRVTGELFF. The CDR3 bases are TGCAGCGTTGGGACTAGCGGGAGGGTCACCGGGGAGCTGTTTTTT. The chain carries TRBV29-1 and TRBJ2-2; TRBD2 matches at 15 bases. The CDR3 is 15 residues long. The germline V gene encodes CDR1 SQVTM and CDR2 ANQGSEA. V trimming: 4 bases; J trimming: 4 bases; junction bases outside the gene matches: 1.

The gene calls are TRBV20-1 and TRBJ2-6; 8 nucleotides agree with TRBD2. Losses at the gene ends were 3 bases for V and 1 base for J; bases not matched to a gene: 11. CDR3 length: 18 residues. CDR1 DFQATT and CDR2 SNEGSKA come from the germline V gene (reference sequence). This CDR3 is CSASSRGGLQSGANVLTF. Here the CDR3 DNA reads TGCAGTGCTAGTAGCCGGGGGGGCCTCCAGTCTGGGGCCAACGTCCTGACTTTC.

The chain is built from TRBV28 and TRBJ2-6; D not certain. The CDR3 totals 14 residues. The V gene lost 3 bases and the J gene lost 0 bases, with 3 bases spanning the gap. The germline V gene encodes CDR1 MDHEN and CDR2 SYDVKM. DNA of the CDR3: TGTGCCAGCAGTTTCGGCTCTGGGGCCAACGTCCTGACTTTC. Its translation is CASSFGSGANVLTF.

V gene TRBV6-5 combines with J gene TRBJ1-3; TRBD1 is a possible D gene (5 bases). This CDR3 contains 15 residues. Germline CDR1 and CDR2: MNHEY and SVGAGI. Trimming took 0 bases from V and 4 from J, leaving 10 bases between them. This CDR3 reads CASSYSRKGGNTIYF. CDR3 in DNA: TGTGCCAGCAGTTACTCGCGGAAGGGGGGAAACACCATATATTTT.

The J gene is TRBJ1-4, the V gene TRBV28; the match to TRBD1 covers 7 bases. The CDR3 has 16 residues. The J segment lost 3 bases and the V segment lost 7 bases, leaving 11 bases of the junction unmatched. Germline V gives CDR1 MDHEN, CDR2 SYDVKM. The CDR3, as DNA: TGTGCCAGCACCTCTTACAGGGGAAGGGCTAATGAAAAACTGTTTTTT. It is translated as CASTSYRGRANEKLFF.

This clone was picked up one time. The chain carries TRBV24-1 and TRBJ1-1; 7 positions match TRBD1. This CDR3 region has 15 residues. The germline gives CDR1 KGHDR, CDR2 SFDVKD. V was clipped by 4 bases and J by 4 bases; unmatched bases: 8. The CDR3 loop reads CATSDPRQGGTEAFF. The CDR3 DNA reads as TGTGCCACCAGTGACCCCCGACAGGGAGGCACTGAAGCTTTCTTT.

CDR3 loop: CAWSVRWEGSAEAFF. The CDR3 DNA follows: TGTGCCTGGAGTGTACGGTGGGAGGGGAGCGCTGAAGCTTTCTTT. The chain links TRBV30 to TRBJ1-1; D may be TRBD1 (5 bases). V was pared by 0 bases and J by 6 bases, with 17 bases between. This CDR3 has 15 amino acids. In germline, CDR1 is GTSNPN, CDR2 SVGIG (reference sequence).

Worth noting for this clone: This CDR3 is also generated by other DNA sequences in the sample. V usage is TRBV7-2 and J usage is TRBJ2-5; TRBD2 matches 7 bases. The length of the CDR3 is 15 residues. Losses at the gene ends were 0 bases for V and 3 bases for J; bases not matched to a gene: 4. Germline assignment: CDR1 SGHTA and CDR2 FQGNSA. The CDR3 DNA sequence: TGTGCCAGCAGCTTAGCGGGGGAGGGGAAAGAGACCCAGTACTTC. Its protein product is CASSLAGEGKETQYF.